The 14 T cell receptor beta chains below were found in one sample sequenced in a study of PD-1 blockade in mismatch repair-deficient tumors (TCRdb year 2017). Library prep was done by the immunoSEQ multiplex PCR assay. Imported from immuneACCESS, the table was reduced by TCRdb to in-frame sequences with V and J called. These copies leave out some clones; in studies compared against another copy, an unresolved V gene accounts for under half, and the cause of the remainder is not known. The sample contains 50,000 or so clones, around 85% of them found a single time. Less than 9% of the sample is held by the ten biggest clonotypes. Sequencing was performed on peripheral blood, taken less than 21 weeks after starting pembrolizumab. The receptors here all came from an adult with mismatch repair-deficient cancer.

The gene calls are TRBV5-1 and TRBJ2-3, with 10 bases fitting TRBD2. This CDR3 contains 16 residues. CDR1 and CDR2 (germline): SGHRS, YFSETQ. With 2 bases clipped from V and 3 bases from J, the junction kept 6 bases outside the gene matches. The CDR3 loop is CASSFIPTSGTDTQYF. CDR3 bases: TGCGCCAGCAGCTTTATCCCGACTAGCGGGACAGATACGCAGTATTTT.

The V gene is TRBV5-4, the J gene TRBJ2-6; perhaps TRBD1 as D (6 bases). V was trimmed by 3 bases and J by 1 base, leaving 14 bases between them. Per germline, CDR1 SGHNT and CDR2 YYREEE (reference sequence). The CDR3 is 17 residues long. The CDR3 here is CASSSSKQGSGANVLTF. CDR3 DNA sequence: TGTGCCAGCAGCTCCTCAAAGCAGGGGTCTGGGGCCAACGTCCTGACTTTC.

V is TRBV9 and J is TRBJ2-5; 8 bases line up with TRBD1. With V trimmed by 7 bases and J by 2 bases, 7 bases remained unmatched. CDR3 size: 14 residues. The germline V gene encodes CDR1 SGDLS and CDR2 YYNGEE. In DNA, the CDR3 is TGTGCCAGCTGTCTAGGGACAGGACAAGAGACCCAGTACTTC. Residues: CASCLGTGQETQYF.

About this clone itself: At one boundary the junction diverges from the germline segment, which might be a read error. The rearrangement links TRBV6-6 to TRBJ2-7, with 9 bases lining up with TRBD1. CDR3 length equals 13 residues. The germline V gene encodes CDR1 MNHNY and CDR2 SVGAGI (reference sequence). The CDR3 spells CAISGTGSYEQYF. The CDR3 nucleotides read TGTGCCATCAGTGGGACAGGGTCCTACGAGCAGTACTTC.

The CDR3 region has the DNA TGTGCTAGTGGTCCCCGCTGGGGGACAGAAAACACCGGGGAGCTGTTTTTT. It is translated as CASGPRWGTENTGELFF. The chain is built from TRBV12-5 and TRBJ2-2; 7 bases are shared with TRBD1. Germline lookup yields CDR1 LGHNT and CDR2 FRNRAP. This CDR3 region has 17 residues. V lost 5 bases, J lost 2 bases, and 11 bases stayed unmatched. Using reference TRBV12-5 and TRBJ2-2 for the parts outside the CDR3, the full variable domain is DARVTQTPRHKVTEMGQEVTMRCQPILGHNTVFWYRQTMMQGLELLAYFRNRAPLDDSGMPKDRFSAEMPDATLATLKIQPSEPRDSAVYFCASGPRWGTENTGELFFGEGSRLTVL.

The chain is built from TRBV12-5 and TRBJ2-1; 10 nucleotides line up with TRBD2. V was clipped by 3 bases and J by 6 bases; unmatched bases: 8. CDR1 LGHNT and CDR2 FRNRAP come from the germline V gene. This CDR3 region has 16 residues. This CDR3 reads CASGFSSGRDINEQFF. CDR3 in DNA: TGTGCTAGTGGTTTCTCAAGCGGGAGGGACATCAATGAGCAGTTCTTC.

The chain is built from TRBV7-6 and TRBJ2-7; either TRBD1 or TRBD2 may supply D (5 bases each). The CDR3 runs 16 residues. Germline assignment: CDR1 SGHVS and CDR2 FNYEAQ. V was pared by 5 bases and J by 3 bases, with 20 bases between. The CDR3 DNA reads TGTGCCAGCAGCCGGTGGGGCGACTATCATGACTACGAGCAGTACTTC. Encoded protein: CASSRWGDYHDYEQYF. Looking up the rest from reference TRBV7-6 and TRBJ2-7 gives the full variable domain: GAGVSQSPRYKVTKRGQDVALRCDPISGHVSLYWYRQALGQGPEFLTYFNYEAQQDKSGLPNDRFSAERPEGSISTLTIQRTEQRDSAMYRCASSRWGDYHDYEQYFGPGTRLTVT.

The rearrangement links TRBV4-1 to TRBJ1-1; D gene ambiguous. Between the trimmed V and J ends, which lost 0 bases and 4 bases, there was a span of 3 bases. Germline V CDR1 and CDR2: MGHRA, YSYEKL. There are 12 residues in the CDR3. The CDR3 reads CASSQDGTEAFF. CDR3 bases: TGCGCCAGCAGCCAAGACGGCACTGAAGCTTTCTTT.

This clone was picked up one time. The chain recombines TRBV6-1 with TRBJ2-3; 11 positions match TRBD2. Germline V CDR1 and CDR2: MNHNS, SASEGT. The CDR3 has 15 residues. The V gene end was trimmed by 2 bases and the J gene end by 4 bases; junction bases not matched to a gene: 2. The CDR3 DNA reads as TGTGCCAGCAGTGAATTAGCGGGAGGGCCAGATACGCAGTATTTT. Amino acids: CASSELAGGPDTQYF.

A few counts support this clone. The genes are TRBV30 and TRBJ2-2, with 8 positions matching TRBD2. Germline loops: CDR1 GTSNPN, CDR2 SVGIG (reference sequence). Unmatched junction bases numbered 3, after V lost 4 bases and J lost 5 bases. This CDR3 is 13 amino acids long. CDR3 loop: CAWTERGTGELFF. The CDR3 nucleotides are TGTGCCTGGACTGAGCGGGGGACCGGGGAGCTGTTTTTT.

V is TRBV7-9 and J is TRBJ1-6; 8 bases match TRBD1. Germline V gene lookup returns CDR1 SEHNR and CDR2 FQNEAQ (reference sequence). This CDR3 comprises 14 residues. Losses at the gene ends were 6 bases for V and 8 bases for J; bases not matched to a gene: 6. The CDR3 protein is CASSRDRTYSPLHF. The CDR3 DNA follows: TGTGCCAGCAGTCGGGACAGGACATATTCACCCCTCCACTTT.

The rearrangement joins TRBV7-9 to TRBJ2-7; 7 nucleotides align to TRBD1. This CDR3 is built from 15 residues. V was pared by 5 bases and J by 5 bases, with 12 bases of the junction left unmatched. CDR1 is SEHNR and CDR2 is FQNEAQ in the germline V gene (reference sequence). This CDR3 is CASSPTTGQPNEQYF. CDR3 DNA: TGTGCCAGCAGCCCAACAACGGGACAGCCCAACGAGCAGTACTTC.

The chain carries TRBV27 and TRBJ1-2; D is ambiguous. CDR1 and CDR2 from the germline V gene are MNHEY and SMNVEV (reference sequence). The length of the CDR3 is 15 residues. V lost 2 bases, J lost 3 bases, and 13 bases lay in between. The CDR3 loop reads CASSLKSTQDYGYTF. The CDR3 coding sequence is TGTGCCAGCAGTTTAAAGTCTACCCAGGACTATGGCTACACCTTC.

This CDR3 is CASSQVLLETQYF. For the CDR3, the DNA is TGCGCCAGCAGCCAAGTTTTGCTCGAGACCCAGTACTTC. This chain uses TRBV4-3 with TRBJ2-5, with unresolved D. This CDR3 is built from 13 residues. The V and J ends lost 1 base and 5 bases respectively, with 8 bases between them. From germline, CDR1 is LGHNA and CDR2 YSLEER.